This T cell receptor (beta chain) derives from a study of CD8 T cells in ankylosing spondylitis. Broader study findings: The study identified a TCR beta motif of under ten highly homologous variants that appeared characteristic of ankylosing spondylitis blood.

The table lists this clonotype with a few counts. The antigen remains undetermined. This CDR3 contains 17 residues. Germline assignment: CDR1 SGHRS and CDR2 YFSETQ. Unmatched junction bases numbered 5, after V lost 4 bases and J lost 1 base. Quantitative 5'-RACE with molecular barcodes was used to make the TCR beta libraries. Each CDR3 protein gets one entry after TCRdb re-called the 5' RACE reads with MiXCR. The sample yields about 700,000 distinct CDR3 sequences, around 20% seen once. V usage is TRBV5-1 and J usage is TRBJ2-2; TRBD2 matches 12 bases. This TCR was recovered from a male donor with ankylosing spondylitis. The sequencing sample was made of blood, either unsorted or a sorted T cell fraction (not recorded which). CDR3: CASSQGLAGLNTGELFF. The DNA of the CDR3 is TGCGCCAGCAGCCAGGGACTAGCGGGCCTGAACACCGGGGAGCTGTTTTTT.